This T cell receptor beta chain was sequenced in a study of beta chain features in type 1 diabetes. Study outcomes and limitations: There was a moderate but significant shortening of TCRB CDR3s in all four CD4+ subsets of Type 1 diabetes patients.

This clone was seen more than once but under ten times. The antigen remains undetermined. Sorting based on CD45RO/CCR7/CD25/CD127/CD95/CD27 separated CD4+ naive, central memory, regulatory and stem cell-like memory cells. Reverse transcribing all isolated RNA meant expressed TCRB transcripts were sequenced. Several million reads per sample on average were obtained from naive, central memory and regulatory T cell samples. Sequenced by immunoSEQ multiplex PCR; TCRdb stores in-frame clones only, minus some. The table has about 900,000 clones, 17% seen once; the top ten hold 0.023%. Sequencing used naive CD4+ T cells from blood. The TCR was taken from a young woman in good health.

DNA of the CDR3: TGTGCCACTCGGAGCGGGACCACCTACAATGAGCAGTTCTTC. The encoded protein is CATRSGTTYNEQFF. The chain employs TRBV28 and TRBJ2-1, with 7 bases that match TRBD2. V lost 10 bases to trimming and J lost 2 bases; unmatched junction nucleotides: 8. The length of the CDR3 is 14 residues. From germline, CDR1 is MDHEN and CDR2 SYDVKM. Based on the CDR3 plus reference TRBV28 and TRBJ2-1, the full variable domain is DVKVTQSSRYLVKRTGEKVFLECVQDMDHENMFWYRQDPGLGLRLIYFSYDVKMKEKGDIPEGYSVSREKKERFSLILESASTNQTSMYLCATRSGTTYNEQFFGPGTRLTVL.